The T cell receptor (beta chain) under discussion was sequenced for a study of blood T cells in healthy people across ages. Then a second PCR, running about 6 to 12 cycles, was carried out with a sample-barcoded 5' primer and a J-beta primer mix. One entry per CDR3 protein results from TCRdb running MiXCR on the 5' RACE reads. The sample includes approximately 1.5 million distinct CDR3 sequences, approximately 43% of them seen just once. The receptor comes from a woman aged 18-29 years in good health. The source material was blood.

The CDR3 coding sequence is TGTGCCAGCAGCTTAGGTGGTCTAATCAGGACCTACAATGAGCAGTACTTC. Translated: CASSLGGLIRTYNEQYF. The gene calls are TRBV7-2 and TRBJ2-7, with D unresolved. Germline CDR1 reads SGHTA; CDR2 reads FQGNSA. CDR3 length: 17 amino acids. Trimming shortened V by 1 base and J by 7 bases, and 23 bases separated the two germline ends.